The T cell receptor (beta chain) under discussion was sequenced for a study of blood T cell repertoires in COVID-19. Study-wide background: Italy, Spain and the United States were the sources of the convalescent and acute COVID-19 samples. The cDNA or gDNA used as material had been derived from T cells, B-cell-depleted T cells, or PBMCs.

Sequencing used immunoSEQ multiplex PCR; TCRdb keeps in-frame clones, though not all of them. The data show about 94,000 clones, roughly 80% seen once. Points on this clone: The germline gene is not matched at one end of the junction; a read error may be the cause.

The germline gives CDR1 SSHAT, CDR2 FNYEAQ (reference sequence). The CDR3 spans 14 residues. The rearrangement links TRBV7-7 to TRBJ1-1; D not certain. This clonotype originated in a man aged 55-75 years with acute or convalescent COVID-19. Sequenced sample: peripheral blood. The CDR3 here is CASSPLRENTEAFF. DNA for the CDR3: TGTGCTAGCAGCCCCTTGCGAGAGAACACTGAAGCTTTCTTT.